This passage covers 11 T cell receptor beta chains from one sample sequenced in a study of identifying expanded T cells in peripheral blood. Assay: immunoSEQ multiplex PCR; the TCRdb copy retains only in-frame clones and omits some. Here the sample spans 90,000 to 95,000 clones, roughly 88% being singletons. Sequenced input: blood. Receptors originate from a person between 18 and 75 years old in good health.

This clone showed up just once. The V call is TRBV15, the J call TRBJ1-2; possibly TRBD1 for D (6 bases). Trimming took off 0 bases at V and 8 bases at J, with 10 bases between the two ends. Germline values: CDR1 LNHNV, CDR2 YYDKDF (reference sequence). CDR3 size: 13 residues. The CDR3 here is CATSRETGSGYTF. The CDR3 DNA is TGTGCCACCAGCAGAGAAACAGGGAGCGGCTACACCTTC.

This sequence joins TRBV27 and TRBJ2-7, with D perhaps given as TRBD1 or TRBD2 (5 bases each). V lost 6 bases and J lost 3, with 18 bases in between. The CDR3 extends over 15 amino acids. Looked up from germline, CDR1 is MNHEY and CDR2 is SMNVEV (reference sequence). The CDR3 protein is CASSLRDGEHYEQYF. CDR3 nucleotide sequence: TGTGCCAGCAGCTTAAGGGACGGGGAGCACTACGAGCAGTACTTC.

The chain employs TRBV27 and TRBJ1-3, with no clear D. CDR3 length: 12 amino acids. V was pared by 4 bases and J by 9 bases, with 10 bases between. Germline V gene data show CDR1 as MNHEY and CDR2 as SMNVEV (reference sequence). In DNA, the CDR3 is TGTGCCAGCAGTTCTCTCTCTGGCACCATATATTTT. Amino acids: CASSSLSGTIYF.

The V and J genes are TRBV5-1 and TRBJ1-2; D perhaps matches TRBD1 (5 bases). V lost 3 bases to trimming and J lost 3 bases, with 18 bases between them. The CDR3 consists of 16 residues. Germline lookup yields CDR1 SGHRS and CDR2 YFSETQ. The chain's CDR3 is CASSSAPGPTHYGYTF. The CDR3 DNA reads TGCGCCAGCAGCTCTGCTCCGGGACCGACACACTATGGCTACACCTTC.

The CDR3 coding sequence is TGTGCCAGCAGCCACGGACGGACGAACTATGGCTACACCTTC. Amino acids: CASSHGRTNYGYTF. The chain uses TRBV7-8 and TRBJ1-2; D is uncertain. Germline CDR1 reads SGHVS; CDR2 reads FQNEAQ. This CDR3 has 14 residues. V lost 5 bases and J 2 bases, leaving 12 bases between the germline ends.

The V gene is TRBV19, the J gene TRBJ2-7; 7 positions agree with TRBD1. V lost 6 bases, J lost 4 bases, and 12 bases stayed unmatched. The CDR3 is made up of 15 amino acids. Germline loops: CDR1 LNHDA, CDR2 SQIVND (reference sequence). The CDR3 is CASRPTGTDTYEQYF. The CDR3 nucleotides read TGTGCCAGTAGGCCAACCGGGACAGATACTTACGAGCAGTACTTC.

The V gene is TRBV9, the J gene TRBJ1-6; D call uncertain. The germline gives CDR1 SGDLS, CDR2 YYNGEE. The CDR3 extends over 12 amino acids. V lost 0 bases to trimming and J lost 13 bases, with 8 bases between them. The CDR3 nucleotides are TGTGCCAGCAGCGTAGTAGACGGTCCCCTCCACTTT. Protein: CASSVVDGPLHF.

V usage is TRBV5-5 and J usage is TRBJ1-1; no reliable D call. The CDR3 consists of 13 residues. V was shortened by 4 bases and J by 4 bases, with 11 bases between the two germline ends. Looked up from germline, CDR1 is SGHKS and CDR2 is YYEKEE (reference sequence). This CDR3 reads CASSRDWTTEAFF. The CDR3 nucleotides are TGTGCCAGCAGCCGAGACTGGACCACTGAAGCTTTCTTT.

In DNA form, the CDR3 reads TGTGCCAGCAGTCCCCGGGTTGCGGCGAACACTGAAGCTTTCTTT. Its protein is CASSPRVAANTEAFF. The rearrangement uses TRBV27 and TRBJ1-1; the D is unclear. This CDR3 spans 15 amino acids. Germline CDR1 is MNHEY and CDR2 is SMNVEV (reference sequence). Trimming shortened V by 5 bases and J by 1 base, and 14 bases separated the two germline ends.

The chain links TRBV5-1 to TRBJ1-6; no clear D. The CDR3 is 15 residues long. Trimming stripped 0 bases from V and 5 bases from J, with 9 bases between. Germline assignment: CDR1 SGHRS and CDR2 YFSETQ. Here the CDR3 reads CASSLVTGDNSPLHF. In nucleotides, the CDR3 is TGCGCCAGCAGCTTGGTTACGGGTGATAATTCACCCCTCCACTTT.

This CDR3 reads CATRRELNQPQHF. The DNA for the CDR3 is TGTGCCACCAGACGGGAACTCAATCAGCCCCAGCATTTT. The chain employs TRBV5-4 and TRBJ1-5; D unclear. V shed 9 bases and J shed 3 bases, with 13 bases lying between them. In germline, CDR1 is SGHNT, CDR2 YYREEE (reference sequence). The CDR3 sequence is 13 residues long.